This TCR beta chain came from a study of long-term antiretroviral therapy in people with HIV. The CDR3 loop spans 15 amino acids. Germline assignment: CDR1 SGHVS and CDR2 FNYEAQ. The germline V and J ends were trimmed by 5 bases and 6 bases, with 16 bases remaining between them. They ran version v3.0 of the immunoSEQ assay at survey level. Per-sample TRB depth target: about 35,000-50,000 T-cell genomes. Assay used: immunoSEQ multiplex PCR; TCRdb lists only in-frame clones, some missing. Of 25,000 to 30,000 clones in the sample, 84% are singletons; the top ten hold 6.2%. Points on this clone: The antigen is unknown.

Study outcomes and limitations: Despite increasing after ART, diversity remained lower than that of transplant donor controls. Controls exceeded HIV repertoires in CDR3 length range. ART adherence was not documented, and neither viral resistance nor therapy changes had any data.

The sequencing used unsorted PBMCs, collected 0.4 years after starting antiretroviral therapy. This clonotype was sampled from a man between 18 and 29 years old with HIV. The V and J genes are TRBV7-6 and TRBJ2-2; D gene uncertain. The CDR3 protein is CASSLELAGSGELFF. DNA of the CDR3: TGTGCCAGCAGCCTAGAGTTAGCAGGCTCCGGGGAGCTGTTTTTT.